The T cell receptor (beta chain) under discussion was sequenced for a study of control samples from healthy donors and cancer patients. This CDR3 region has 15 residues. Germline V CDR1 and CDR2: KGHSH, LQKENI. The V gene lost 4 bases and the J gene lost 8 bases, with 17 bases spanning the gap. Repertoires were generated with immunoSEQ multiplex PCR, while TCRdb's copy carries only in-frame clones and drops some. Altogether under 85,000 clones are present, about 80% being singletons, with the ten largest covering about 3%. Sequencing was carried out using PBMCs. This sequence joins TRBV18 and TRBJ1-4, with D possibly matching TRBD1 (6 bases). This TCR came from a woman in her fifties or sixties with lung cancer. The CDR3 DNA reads TGTGCCAGCTCACTAAAACAGGGTTTAGAAGAAAAACTGTTTTTT. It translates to CASSLKQGLEEKLFF.